The TCR beta chain under discussion was sequenced for a study of post-analysis software for immune sequencing data. Study details: Relapsing-remitting, secondary progressive and progressive-relapsing courses of multiple sclerosis were included.

Broader study findings: Controls had lower frequencies than patients of five or six TRBV segments, which included TRBV5-6, TRBV5-1 and TRBV20-1. F-measure co-clustering was strong for batch-matched samples. Significantly decreased normalized Chao1 diversity was recorded for multiple sclerosis patients relative to controls.

The trim removed 11 bases at V and 5 bases at J, leaving 15 bases unmatched. Looked up from germline, CDR1 is ENHRY and CDR2 is SYGVKD. The CDR3 is 14 residues long. This clonotype was seen ten or more times. Its antigen is undetermined. Prepared TCR beta cDNA libraries contained unique molecular identifiers. TCRdb independently ran MiXCR on the PCR reads; one entry per CDR3 protein. The table has under 200,000 distinct CDR3 sequences, under 40% seen once; the top ten hold 25% to 30%. The V gene is TRBV10-3, the J gene TRBJ2-7, with 7 positions matching TRBD2. The source of this sequence is a girl aged 5-17 years with multiple sclerosis. Sequenced material: blood, taken after autologous hematopoietic stem cell transplantation. The CDR3 bases are TGTGCCTCCCAGGGAGGGAGGGCCTCAAACGAGCAGTACTTC. Translating it yields CASQGGRASNEQYF.